The entry below describes one TCR beta chain. Its antigen is undetermined. The data are from a study of beta chain features in type 1 diabetes. General study findings and limits: There were fewer insertions and more deletions at the VDJ junctions of type 1 diabetes patients. There was a moderate but significant shortening of TCRB CDR3s in all four CD4+ subsets of Type 1 diabetes patients.

Cells sorted by CD45RO/CCR7/CD25/CD127/CD95/CD27 comprised CD4+ naive, central memory, regulatory and stem cell-like memory cells. What was sequenced were expressed TCRB transcripts, since all of the isolated RNA had been reverse transcribed. Libraries were prepared by immunoSEQ multiplex PCR; TCRdb keeps only in-frame clonotypes and omits some of them. The top ten hold about 0.025% of the sample, which has 900,000 or so clones, roughly 15% seen once. Material for sequencing was naive CD4+ T cells from blood. The clonotype originates from a young woman in good health.

The CDR3 spells CASSLMGLDYNEQFF. In nucleotides, the CDR3 is TGTGCCAGCAGCTTAATGGGACTAGACTACAATGAGCAGTTCTTC. The gene calls are TRBV7-3 and TRBJ2-1, with TRBD2 matching 8 bases. V was pared by 1 base and J by 3 bases, with 2 bases of the junction left unmatched. The germline gives CDR1 SGHTA, CDR2 FQGTGA. The CDR3 consists of 15 residues.